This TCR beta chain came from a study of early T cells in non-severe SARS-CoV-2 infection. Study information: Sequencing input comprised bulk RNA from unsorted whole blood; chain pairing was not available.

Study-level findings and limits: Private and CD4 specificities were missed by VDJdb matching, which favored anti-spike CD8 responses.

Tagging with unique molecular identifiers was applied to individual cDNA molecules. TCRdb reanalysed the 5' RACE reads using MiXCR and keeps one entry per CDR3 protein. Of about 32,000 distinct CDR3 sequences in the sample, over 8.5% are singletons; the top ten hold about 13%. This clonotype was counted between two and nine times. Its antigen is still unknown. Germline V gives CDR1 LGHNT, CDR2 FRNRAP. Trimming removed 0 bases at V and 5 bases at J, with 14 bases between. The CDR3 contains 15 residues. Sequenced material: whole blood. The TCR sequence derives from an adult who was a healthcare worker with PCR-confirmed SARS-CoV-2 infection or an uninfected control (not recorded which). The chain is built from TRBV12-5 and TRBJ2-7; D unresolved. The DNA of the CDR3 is TGTGCTAGTGGTTTGGTACTACCCGGGCGCCACGAGCAGTACTTC. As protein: CASGLVLPGRHEQYF.